This T cell receptor (beta chain) is drawn from a study of identical twins. Findings of the study overall: The study based its conclusions on cross-sectional statistical analysis and did not follow the same donors. The abundant beta clonotypes from cord blood had fewer insertions, and memory repertoires had none of this.

TCRdb reprocessed the 5' RACE reads via MiXCR and lists one record per CDR3 protein. This table has about 920,000 distinct CDR3 sequences, about 12% appearing once. Germline assignment: CDR1 SNHLY and CDR2 FYNNEI. The CDR3 loop spans 15 amino acids. V lost 6 bases and J lost 5, with 20 bases in between. This clonotype was counted a few times. No antigen is known for it. These data are also associated with another study on yellow fever vaccine responses in identical twins.

The chain couples TRBV2 to TRBJ2-7, with D perhaps assigned TRBD1 or TRBD2 (5 bases each). The sample taken for sequencing was PBMCs. The receptor's source is a woman aged 18-35 years in good health. Here the CDR3 reads CASRLTGRSIHEQYF. The CDR3 nucleotides are TGTGCCAGCAGACTAACGGGACGCTCAATCCACGAGCAGTACTTC.